The 20 T cell receptor beta chains listed next were all sequenced from one sample in a study of CD4 T cells in relation to SARS-CoV-2 and coronaviruses. For these TCRs, the target antigens are not known. Unexposed donor CD4+ T cells date from about 2011-2018, before the COVID-19 pandemic. Isolation of CD4+ T cells took place after about 10 days in culture. Repertoires were generated with immunoSEQ multiplex PCR, while TCRdb's copy carries only in-frame clones and drops some. The repertoire has some 23,000 clones, roughly four fifths of them found once; the top ten carry just over 20%. Sequenced: CD4+ T cells from PBMCs, cultured in vitro. These receptors were obtained from a human donor in good health.

This clone occurred a few times. This chain links TRBV9 with TRBJ1-1; D may be TRBD1 (5 bases). Germline V gene sequence: CDR1 SGDLS, CDR2 YYNGEE. This CDR3 contains 15 residues. V shed 0 bases and J shed 1 base, with 10 bases lying between them. CDR3 amino acids: CASSVVDSGNTEAFF. The CDR3 bases are TGTGCCAGCAGCGTAGTCGACAGCGGGAACACTGAAGCTTTCTTT.

V and J are TRBV19 and TRBJ1-5; a possible D gene is TRBD1 (6 bases). Deletions cut 5 bases from V and 6 bases from J, with 14 bases between. The CDR3 loop spans 14 amino acids. From germline, CDR1 is LNHDA and CDR2 SQIVND (reference sequence). The CDR3 bases are TGTGCCAGTAGTCTGCGACAGGCGGGTCAGCCCCAGCATTTT. Its protein is CASSLRQAGQPQHF.

The chain's CDR3 is CASSREGGTGELFF. Written as DNA, the CDR3 is TGTGCCAGTAGTAGAGAGGGGGGCACCGGGGAGCTGTTTTTT. This chain connects TRBV19 to TRBJ2-2, with D perhaps being TRBD1 or TRBD2 (6 bases each). V dropped 4 bases and J dropped 4 bases, with 10 bases sitting between them. Germline CDR1 reads LNHDA; CDR2 reads SQIVND (reference sequence). The CDR3 totals 14 residues.

This clone occurred a few times. The chain combines TRBV10-2 with TRBJ1-3; D is ambiguous. The CDR3 is 13 residues long. V lost 6 bases and J 0 bases, leaving 6 bases between the germline ends. Germline loops: CDR1 WSHSY, CDR2 SAAADI. Here the CDR3 reads CASRQYSGNTIYF. The CDR3 DNA sequence: TGCGCCAGCAGGCAGTACTCTGGAAACACCATATATTTT.

The chain is built from TRBV2 and TRBJ1-6; D possibly corresponds to TRBD1 (5 bases). V lost 2 bases and J 9 bases, leaving 14 bases between the germline ends. CDR1 and CDR2 (germline): SNHLY, FYNNEI. CDR3 length equals 15 residues. The CDR3 is CASSEQGWGGSPLHF. The CDR3 DNA follows: TGTGCCAGCAGTGAACAGGGATGGGGAGGTTCACCCCTCCACTTT.

This sequence joins TRBV11-3 and TRBJ1-1, with a possible D match to TRBD1 (5 bases). Germline V gives CDR1 SGHNT, CDR2 YENEEA. Trimming pared 7 bases from V and 1 base from J, leaving 10 bases between. The CDR3 runs 13 residues. CDR3 protein: CASKGRQNTEAFF. The CDR3, as DNA: TGTGCCAGCAAGGGACGGCAGAACACTGAAGCTTTCTTT.

The rearrangement uses TRBV6-5 and TRBJ2-7, with TRBD1 matching 7 bases. This CDR3 is 15 amino acids long. Germline V gene data show CDR1 as MNHEY and CDR2 as SVGAGI. The J segment lost 2 bases and the V segment lost 6 bases, leaving 10 bases of the junction unmatched. The DNA for the CDR3 is TGTGCCAGCAGGATGTACTCCGGGACAGCCTACGAGCAGTACTTC. As protein: CASRMYSGTAYEQYF.

The J gene is TRBJ1-3, the V gene TRBV6-5; D unclear. CDR1 and CDR2 (germline): MNHEY, SVGAGI. CDR3 length: 16 residues. V lost 4 bases to trimming and J lost 0 bases, with 13 bases between them. CDR3 loop: CASSFTHGPSGNTIYF. CDR3 coding DNA: TGTGCCAGCAGTTTCACTCATGGGCCCTCTGGAAACACCATATATTTT.

The chain joins TRBV4-3 to TRBJ2-3, with D perhaps TRBD1 or TRBD2 (5 bases each). The V gene's germline CDR1 is LGHNA and CDR2 YSLEER. The V gene lost 0 bases and the J gene lost 1 base, with 14 bases spanning the gap. CDR3 length: 17 residues. The CDR3 reads CASSQERGAGGTDTQYF. The DNA of the CDR3 is TGCGCCAGCAGCCAAGAGAGAGGGGCCGGCGGCACAGATACGCAGTATTTT.

The rearrangement uses TRBV9 and TRBJ1-2, with 7 bases fitting TRBD1. CDR1 and CDR2 from the germline V gene are SGDLS and YYNGEE. Unmatched junction bases numbered 5, after V lost 3 bases and J lost 0 bases. CDR3 size: 15 residues. CDR3 in amino acids: CASSGGDRANYGYTF. Written as DNA, the CDR3 is TGTGCCAGCAGCGGGGGGGACAGAGCTAACTATGGCTACACCTTC.

This clone was seen a handful of times. V is TRBV5-6 and J is TRBJ2-7, with D possibly being TRBD2 (6 bases). CDR3 length equals 14 residues. Germline-derived CDR1 and CDR2 are SGHDT and YYEEEE. V lost 2 bases and J 0 bases, leaving 9 bases between the germline ends. The CDR3 sequence: CASSLGGISYEQYF. DNA for the CDR3: TGTGCCAGCAGCTTAGGCGGGATCTCCTACGAGCAGTACTTC.

The chain joins TRBV6-2 or TRBV6-3 to TRBJ2-3, with 12 bases lining up with TRBD2. Germline-derived CDR1 and CDR2 are MNHEY and SVGEGT. V lost 5 bases, J lost 4 bases, and 7 bases stayed unmatched. There are 16 residues in the CDR3. CDR3 DNA: TGTGCCAGCAGTCCAATGGGACTAGCGGGTTCAGATACGCAGTATTTT. Its translation: CASSPMGLAGSDTQYF.

The rearrangement links TRBV6-1 to TRBJ1-5; 10 bases map to TRBD1. The junction had 4 bases not matched to a gene; V was cut back by 1 base and J by 1 base. CDR3 length: 17 residues. Germline CDR1 is MNHNS and CDR2 is SASEGT. This chain's CDR3 is CASSEGTGGSSNQPQHF. The CDR3 bases are TGTGCCAGCAGTGAAGGGACAGGGGGTTCGAGCAATCAGCCCCAGCATTTT.

The CDR3 reads CASSPVGVTGANVLTF. The DNA of the CDR3 is TGTGCCAGCAGCCCCGTGGGCGTCACTGGGGCCAACGTCCTGACTTTC. This sequence joins TRBV6-2 or TRBV6-3 and TRBJ2-6; D is ambiguous. Germline V CDR1 and CDR2: MNHEY, SVGEGT. The CDR3 contains 16 residues. The germline V and J ends were trimmed by 6 bases and 2 bases, with 14 bases remaining between them.

The chain has TRBV4-3 and TRBJ2-7; possible D gene TRBD1, 6 bases. V lost 4 bases to trimming and J lost 2 bases, with 18 bases between them. Germline CDR1 is LGHNA and CDR2 is YSLEER. The CDR3 is 16 amino acids. This CDR3 is CASSPSTGRGTYEQYF. DNA of the CDR3: TGCGCCAGCAGCCCCTCCACAGGGAGAGGCACCTACGAGCAGTACTTC.

This chain links TRBV11-3 with TRBJ2-2, with 7 nucleotides matching TRBD1. Per germline, CDR1 SGHNT and CDR2 YENEEA. This CDR3 is 13 amino acids long. The V segment lost 4 bases and the J segment 6 bases; nucleotides outside the gene matches: 2. In DNA form, the CDR3 reads TGTGCCAGCAGCTGGGACAGCCCCGGGGAGCTGTTTTTT. Protein product: CASSWDSPGELFF. Full variable domain (outside the CDR3, taken from reference TRBV11-3 and TRBJ2-2): EAGVVQSPRYKIIEKKQPVAFWCNPISGHNTLYWYLQNLGQGPELLIRYENEEAVDDSQLPKDRFSAERLKGVDSTLKIQPAELGDSAVYLCASSWDSPGELFFGEGSRLTVL.

The chain couples TRBV7-9 to TRBJ2-7; 7 bases agree with TRBD2. Germline values: CDR1 SEHNR, CDR2 FQNEAQ (reference sequence). CDR3 size: 15 residues. The trim removed 0 bases at V and 4 bases at J, leaving 6 bases unmatched. Here the CDR3 DNA reads TGTGCCAGCAGCTTAGCGGGAGGGCCTAGATACGAGCAGTACTTC. Protein sequence: CASSLAGGPRYEQYF.

The chain has TRBV23-1 and TRBJ1-5, with unresolved D. TRBV23-1 qualifies as an ORF whose function is uncertain. The CDR3 runs to 15 residues. V lost 6 bases and J 4 bases, leaving 16 bases between the germline ends. CDR3 sequence: CASRSTGSLNQPQHF. The CDR3 bases are TGCGCCAGCAGATCTACGGGAAGCCTTAATCAGCCCCAGCATTTT.

The chain is built from TRBV10-1 and TRBJ1-1; no clear D. The CDR3 contains 13 residues. Per the germline V gene, CDR1 is WNHNN and CDR2 is SYGVQD (reference sequence). Trimming removed 3 bases at V and 4 bases at J, with 9 bases between. For the CDR3, the DNA is TGCGCCAGCAGTGATGAGGGTGTCACTGAAGCTTTCTTT. Amino acid sequence: CASSDEGVTEAFF.

The chain has TRBV28 and TRBJ2-1; no clear D. CDR1 is MDHEN and CDR2 is SYDVKM in the germline V gene. The length of the CDR3 is 12 residues. V lost 8 bases and J 6 bases, leaving 11 bases between the germline ends. The CDR3 coding sequence is TGTGCCAGCCACGCGGCCCCCAATGAGCAGTTCTTC. Protein sequence: CASHAAPNEQFF.